This T cell receptor (beta chain) was sequenced for a study of control samples from healthy donors and cancer patients. The data were produced by immunoSEQ multiplex PCR, yet TCRdb's version contains in-frame clones alone and is incomplete. The profile shows 65,000 to 85,000 clones, around 90% of them singletons. The material sequenced was PBMCs. This clonotype was obtained from a woman aged 45-60 years with colorectal cancer.

This chain's CDR3 is CASSPGQTKNSPLHF. The DNA of the CDR3 is TGTGCCAGCTCCCCGGGACAGACTAAAAATTCACCCCTCCACTTT. The chain has TRBV18 and TRBJ1-6, with TRBD1 matching 7 bases. CDR3 length: 15 amino acids. Per germline, CDR1 KGHSH and CDR2 LQKENI. The trim removed 6 bases at V and 7 bases at J, leaving 9 bases unmatched.